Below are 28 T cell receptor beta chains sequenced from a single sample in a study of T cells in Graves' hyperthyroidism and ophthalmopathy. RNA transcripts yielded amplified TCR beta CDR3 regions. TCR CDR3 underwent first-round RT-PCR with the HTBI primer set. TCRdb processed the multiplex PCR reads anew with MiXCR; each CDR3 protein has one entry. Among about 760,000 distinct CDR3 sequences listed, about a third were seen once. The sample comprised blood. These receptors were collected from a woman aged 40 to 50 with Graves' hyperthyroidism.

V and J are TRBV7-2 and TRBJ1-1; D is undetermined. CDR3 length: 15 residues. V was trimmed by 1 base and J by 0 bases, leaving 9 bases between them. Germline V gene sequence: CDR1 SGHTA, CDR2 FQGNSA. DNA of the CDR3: TGTGCCAGCAGCTTAGAAGTTTCTATGAACACTGAAGCTTTCTTT. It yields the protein CASSLEVSMNTEAFF.

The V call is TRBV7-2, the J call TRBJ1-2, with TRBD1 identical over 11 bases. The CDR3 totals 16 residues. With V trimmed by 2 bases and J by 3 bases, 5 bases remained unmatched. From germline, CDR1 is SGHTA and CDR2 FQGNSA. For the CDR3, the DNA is TGTGCCAGCAGCTTAAGGGGACAGGGGGTCGACTATGGCTACACCTTC. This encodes CASSLRGQGVDYGYTF.

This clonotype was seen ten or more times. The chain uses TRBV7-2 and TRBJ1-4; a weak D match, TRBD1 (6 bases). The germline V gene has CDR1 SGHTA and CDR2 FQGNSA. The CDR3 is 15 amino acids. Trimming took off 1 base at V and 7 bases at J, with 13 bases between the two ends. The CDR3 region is CASSLVGGGGEKLFF. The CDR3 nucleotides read TGTGCCAGCAGCTTAGTGGGGGGAGGGGGTGAAAAACTGTTTTTT.

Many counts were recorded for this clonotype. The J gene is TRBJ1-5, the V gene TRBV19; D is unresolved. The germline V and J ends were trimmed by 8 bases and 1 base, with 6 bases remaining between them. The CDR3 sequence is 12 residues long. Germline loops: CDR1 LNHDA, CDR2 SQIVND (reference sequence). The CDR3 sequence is CASQWSNQPQHF. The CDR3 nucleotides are TGTGCCAGTCAGTGGAGCAATCAGCCCCAGCATTTT.

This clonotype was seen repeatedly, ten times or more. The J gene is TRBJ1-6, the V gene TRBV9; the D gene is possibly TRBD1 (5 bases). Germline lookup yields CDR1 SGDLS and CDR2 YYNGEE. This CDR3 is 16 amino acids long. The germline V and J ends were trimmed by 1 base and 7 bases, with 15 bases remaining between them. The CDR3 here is CASSVPLGLMNSPLHF. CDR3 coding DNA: TGTGCCAGCAGCGTACCTTTGGGACTCATGAATTCACCCCTCCACTTT.

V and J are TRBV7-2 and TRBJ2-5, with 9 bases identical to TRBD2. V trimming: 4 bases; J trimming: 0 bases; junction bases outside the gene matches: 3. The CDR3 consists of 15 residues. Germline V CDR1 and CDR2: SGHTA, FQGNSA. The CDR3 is CASSSTSGYQETQYF. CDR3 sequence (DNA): TGTGCCAGCAGCTCGACTAGCGGATACCAAGAGACCCAGTACTTC.

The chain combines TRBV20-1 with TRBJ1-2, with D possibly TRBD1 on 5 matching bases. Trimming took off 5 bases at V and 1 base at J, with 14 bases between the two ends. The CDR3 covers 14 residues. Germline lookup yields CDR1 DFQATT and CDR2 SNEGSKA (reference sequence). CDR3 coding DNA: TGCAGTGCTTCTCGGCGAGGGGTTAACTATGGCTACACCTTC. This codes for CSASRRGVNYGYTF.

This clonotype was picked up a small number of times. The CDR3 spells CATSREQRYSGANVLTF. The CDR3 DNA is TGTGCCACCAGCAGAGAACAGCGTTACTCTGGGGCCAACGTCCTGACTTTC. The chain couples TRBV15 to TRBJ2-6; the D is unclear. The CDR3 contains 17 residues. In germline, CDR1 is LNHNV, CDR2 YYDKDF (reference sequence). V was shortened by 0 bases and J by 0 bases, with 9 bases between the two germline ends. The entire variable domain, with the rest obtained from reference TRBV15 and TRBJ2-6, is as follows: DAMVIQNPRYQVTQFGKPVTLSCSQTLNHNVMYWYQQKSSQAPKLLFHYYDKDFNNEADTPDNFQSRRPNTSFCFLDIRSPGLGDTAMYLCATSREQRYSGANVLTFGAGSRLTVL.

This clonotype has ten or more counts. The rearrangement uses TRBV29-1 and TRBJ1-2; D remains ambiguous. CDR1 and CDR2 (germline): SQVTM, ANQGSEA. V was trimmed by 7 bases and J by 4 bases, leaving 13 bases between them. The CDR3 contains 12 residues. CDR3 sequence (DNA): TGCAGCGGTGTGGACGGTCTCTATGGCTACACCTTC. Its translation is CSGVDGLYGYTF.

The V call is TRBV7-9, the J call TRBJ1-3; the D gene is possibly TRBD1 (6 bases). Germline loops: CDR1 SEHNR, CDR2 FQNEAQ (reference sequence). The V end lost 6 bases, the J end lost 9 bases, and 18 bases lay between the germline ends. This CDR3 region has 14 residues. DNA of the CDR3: TGTGCCAGCAGTCCAACAGGGCTCTCACCCACCATATATTTT. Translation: CASSPTGLSPTIYF.

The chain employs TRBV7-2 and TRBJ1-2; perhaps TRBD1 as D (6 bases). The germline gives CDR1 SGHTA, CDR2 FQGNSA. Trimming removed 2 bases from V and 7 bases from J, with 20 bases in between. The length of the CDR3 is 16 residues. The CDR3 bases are TGTGCCAGCAGCTTACCACAGGACGGGGGCTACGGTGGCTACACCTTC. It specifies CASSLPQDGGYGGYTF. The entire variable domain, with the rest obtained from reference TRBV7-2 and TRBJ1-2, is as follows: GAGVSQSPSNKVTEKGKDVELRCDPISGHTALYWYRQSLGQGLEFLIYFQGNSAPDKSGLPSDRFSAERTGGSVSTLTIQRTQQEDSAVYLCASSLPQDGGYGGYTFGSGTRLTVV.

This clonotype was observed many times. This CDR3 reads CASSYGTGGGQPQHF. Written as DNA, the CDR3 is TGTGCCAGCAGCTACGGGACAGGCGGGGGTCAGCCCCAGCATTTT. The V gene is TRBV12-3 or TRBV12-4, the J gene TRBJ1-5, with TRBD1 matching over 8 bases. This CDR3 contains 15 residues. V shed 6 bases and J 6 bases; nucleotides not matched to a gene: 10.

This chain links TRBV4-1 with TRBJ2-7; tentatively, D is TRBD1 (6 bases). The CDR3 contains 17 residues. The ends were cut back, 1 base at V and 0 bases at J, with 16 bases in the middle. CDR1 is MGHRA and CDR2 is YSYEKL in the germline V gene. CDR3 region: CASSQVVTGASSYEQYF. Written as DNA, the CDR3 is TGCGCCAGCAGCCAAGTTGTGACAGGCGCTAGCTCCTACGAGCAGTACTTC.

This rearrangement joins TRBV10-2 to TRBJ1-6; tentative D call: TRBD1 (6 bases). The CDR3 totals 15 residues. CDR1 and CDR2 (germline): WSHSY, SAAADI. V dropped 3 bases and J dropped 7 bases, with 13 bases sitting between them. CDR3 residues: CASSDGQLLNSPLHF. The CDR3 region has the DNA TGCGCCAGCAGTGACGGACAGCTGTTAAATTCACCCCTCCACTTT.

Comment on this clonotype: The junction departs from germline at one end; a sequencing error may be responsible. CDR3 bases: TGTGCTAGCAGCTTAACCCCTAGCGGGGGCCGGGAGACCCAGTACTTC. Its protein product is CASSLTPSGGRETQYF. The chain joins TRBV7-7 to TRBJ2-5; 10 nucleotides align to TRBD2. The CDR3 is made up of 16 amino acids. CDR1 and CDR2 (germline): SSHAT, FNYEAQ (reference sequence).

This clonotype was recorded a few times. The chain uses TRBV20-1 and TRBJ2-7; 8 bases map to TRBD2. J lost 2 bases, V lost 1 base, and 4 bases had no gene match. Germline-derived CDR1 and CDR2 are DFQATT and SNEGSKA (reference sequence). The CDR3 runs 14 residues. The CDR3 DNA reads TGCAGTGCTAGAGGGACTAGCAGACCCTACGAGCAGTACTTC. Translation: CSARGTSRPYEQYF.

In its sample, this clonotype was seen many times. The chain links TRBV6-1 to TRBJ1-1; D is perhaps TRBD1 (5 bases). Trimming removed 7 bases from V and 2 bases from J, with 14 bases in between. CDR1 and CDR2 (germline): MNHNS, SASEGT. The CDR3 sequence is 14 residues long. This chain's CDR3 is CASNLETANTEAFF. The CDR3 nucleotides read TGTGCCAGCAACCTCGAGACAGCAAACACTGAAGCTTTCTTT.

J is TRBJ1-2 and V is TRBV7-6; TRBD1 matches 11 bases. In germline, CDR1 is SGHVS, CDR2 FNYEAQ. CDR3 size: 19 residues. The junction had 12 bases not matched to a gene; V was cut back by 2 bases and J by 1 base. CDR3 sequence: CASSLFRDRGTDYNYGYTF. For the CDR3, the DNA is TGTGCCAGCAGCTTATTCCGGGACAGGGGGACAGATTATAACTATGGCTACACCTTC.

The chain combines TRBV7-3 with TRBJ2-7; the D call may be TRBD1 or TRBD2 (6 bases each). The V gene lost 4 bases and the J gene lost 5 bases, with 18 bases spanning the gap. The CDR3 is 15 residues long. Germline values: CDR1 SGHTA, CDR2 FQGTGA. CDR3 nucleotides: TGTGCCAGCAGCTCACCACAGGGAGGACAAAACGAGCAGTACTTC. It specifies CASSSPQGGQNEQYF.

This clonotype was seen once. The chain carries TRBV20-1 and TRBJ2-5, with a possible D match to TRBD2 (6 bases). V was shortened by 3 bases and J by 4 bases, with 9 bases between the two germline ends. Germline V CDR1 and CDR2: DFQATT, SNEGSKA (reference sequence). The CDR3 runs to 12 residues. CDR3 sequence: CSASGSRETQYF. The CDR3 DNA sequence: TGCAGTGCTAGCGGGAGTCGAGAGACCCAGTACTTC.

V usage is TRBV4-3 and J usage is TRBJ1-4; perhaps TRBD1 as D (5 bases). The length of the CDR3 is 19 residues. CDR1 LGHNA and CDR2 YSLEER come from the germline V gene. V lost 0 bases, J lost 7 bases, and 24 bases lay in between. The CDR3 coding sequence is TGCGCCAGCAGCCAAGATTCGGGAGATGCGGCAGGGTCGACTGAAAAACTGTTTTTT. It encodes CASSQDSGDAAGSTEKLFF.

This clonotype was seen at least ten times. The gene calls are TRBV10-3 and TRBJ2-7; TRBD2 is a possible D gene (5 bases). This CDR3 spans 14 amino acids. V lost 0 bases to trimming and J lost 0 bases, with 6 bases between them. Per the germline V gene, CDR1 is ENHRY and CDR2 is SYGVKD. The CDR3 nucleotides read TGTGCCATCAGTGAGTCCGGGATCTCCTACGAGCAGTACTTC. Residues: CAISESGISYEQYF.

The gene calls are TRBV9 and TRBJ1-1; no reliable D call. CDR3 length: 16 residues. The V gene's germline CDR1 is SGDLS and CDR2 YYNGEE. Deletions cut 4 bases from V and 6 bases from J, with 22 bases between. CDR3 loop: CASSPTGVESVPEAFF. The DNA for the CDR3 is TGTGCCAGCAGCCCGACCGGAGTGGAATCGGTTCCTGAAGCTTTCTTT.

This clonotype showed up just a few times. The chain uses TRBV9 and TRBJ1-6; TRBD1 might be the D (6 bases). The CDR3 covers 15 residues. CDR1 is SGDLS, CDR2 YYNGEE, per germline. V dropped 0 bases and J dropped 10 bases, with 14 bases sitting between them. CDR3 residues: CASSVVPGAGSPLHF. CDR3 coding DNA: TGTGCCAGCAGCGTAGTTCCGGGGGCTGGATCACCCCTCCACTTT.

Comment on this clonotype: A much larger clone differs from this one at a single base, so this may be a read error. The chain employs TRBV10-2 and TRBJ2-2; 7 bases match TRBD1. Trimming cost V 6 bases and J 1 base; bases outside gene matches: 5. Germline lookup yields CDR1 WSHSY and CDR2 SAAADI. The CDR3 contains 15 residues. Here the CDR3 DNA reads TGCGCCAGCAGCCCGGGACAGTGGAACACCGGGGAGCTGTTTTTT. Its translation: CASSPGQWNTGELFF.

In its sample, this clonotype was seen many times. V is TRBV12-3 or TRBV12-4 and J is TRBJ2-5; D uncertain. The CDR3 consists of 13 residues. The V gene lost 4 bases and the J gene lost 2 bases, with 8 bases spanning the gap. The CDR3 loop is CASSSPSQETQYF. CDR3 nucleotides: TGTGCCAGCAGTTCCCCCTCGCAAGAGACCCAGTACTTC.

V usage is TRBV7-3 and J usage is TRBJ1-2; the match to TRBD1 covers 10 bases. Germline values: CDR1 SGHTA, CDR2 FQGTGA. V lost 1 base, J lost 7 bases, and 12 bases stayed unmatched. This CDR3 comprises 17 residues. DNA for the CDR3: TGTGCCAGCAGCTTAAATCATGCGGGACAGGGGATGAGTGGCTACACCTTC. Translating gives CASSLNHAGQGMSGYTF.

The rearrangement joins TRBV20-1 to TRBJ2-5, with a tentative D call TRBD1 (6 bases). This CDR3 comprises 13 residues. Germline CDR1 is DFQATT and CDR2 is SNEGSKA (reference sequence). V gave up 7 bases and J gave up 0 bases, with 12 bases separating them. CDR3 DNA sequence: TGCAGTGTTCCTAGGGGGTACCAAGAGACCCAGTACTTC. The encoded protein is CSVPRGYQETQYF.